Below, 27 T cell receptor beta chains from the same sample are listed, as sequenced in a study of cytomegalovirus exposure and HLA in healthy donors. The study ran its PCR with 60 Vbeta and 13 Jbeta primers. TCRdb keeps only in-frame clones here, not all; method: immunoSEQ multiplex PCR. The sample comprises fewer than 140,000 clones, 71% of which are singletons, and about 2.8% rests with the top ten. The material sequenced was PBMCs. The receptors shown here come from a female donor in good health and CMV-seronegative.

The rearrangement uses TRBV4-1 and TRBJ1-2; TRBD1 matches at 7 bases. With 8 bases clipped from V and 4 bases from J, the junction kept 7 bases outside the gene matches. Looked up from germline, CDR1 is MGHRA and CDR2 is YSYEKL. The CDR3 extends over 13 amino acids. The CDR3 sequence is CASAQGSGYGYTF. CDR3 sequence (DNA): TGCGCCAGCGCACAGGGGTCTGGCTATGGCTACACCTTC.

The rearrangement joins TRBV6-5 to TRBJ2-3; D may be TRBD2 (6 bases). Trimming removed 8 bases at V and 5 bases at J, with 14 bases between. Germline V gene data show CDR1 as MNHEY and CDR2 as SVGAGI. The CDR3 covers 13 residues. The CDR3 DNA sequence: TGTGCCAGCGGCCGTAACGGGGGAGATACGCAGTATTTT. This codes for CASGRNGGDTQYF.

V is TRBV7-9 and J is TRBJ2-7; TRBD1 agrees at 9 bases. The CDR3 is 18 amino acids. With 3 bases clipped from V and 4 bases from J, the junction kept 16 bases outside the gene matches. The germline V gene encodes CDR1 SEHNR and CDR2 FQNEAQ (reference sequence). In DNA, the CDR3 is TGTGCCAGCAGCTTCCCGTTAAAGTCGGGACAGGGTATTTACGAGCAGTACTTC. Residues: CASSFPLKSGQGIYEQYF.

The chain uses TRBV4-2 and TRBJ2-7, with TRBD2 identical over 13 bases. Trimming removed 5 bases from V and 2 bases from J; junction bases left unmatched: 12. Germline V lookup: CDR1 LGHNA, CDR2 YNFKEQ. This CDR3 is built from 18 residues. The CDR3 sequence: CASSKVEGLAGLPYEQYF. The CDR3 DNA is TGTGCCAGCAGCAAAGTAGAGGGACTAGCGGGATTACCCTACGAGCAGTACTTC.

This clone appeared a few times. This chain joins TRBV11-3 and TRBJ2-2; possibly TRBD1 for D (5 bases). With 3 bases removed from V and 6 bases from J, the gap between germline ends came to 8 bases. The CDR3 sequence is 13 residues long. Germline CDR1 reads SGHNT; CDR2 reads YENEEA. The CDR3 loop reads CASSFVRAGELFF. The CDR3 DNA sequence: TGTGCCAGCAGCTTCGTCAGGGCCGGGGAGCTGTTTTTT.

The chain has TRBV11-2 and TRBJ1-1, with a tentative D call TRBD1 (6 bases). V lost 2 bases and J lost 1, with 17 bases in between. The length of the CDR3 is 17 residues. Germline CDR1 is SGHAT and CDR2 is FQNNGV. The CDR3: CASSLRSRGFRNTEAFF. As DNA, the CDR3 is TGTGCCAGCAGCTTACGTAGCAGGGGTTTTCGGAACACTGAAGCTTTCTTT.

This chain uses TRBV6-1 with TRBJ2-7; D is perhaps TRBD2 (6 bases). The CDR3 spans 14 residues. The V and J ends lost 6 bases and 4 bases respectively, with 16 bases between them. CDR1 MNHNS and CDR2 SASEGT come from the germline V gene. The CDR3 DNA is TGTGCCAGCAGGCCCCGCGAGGGAGGTTACGAGCAGTACTTC. Protein sequence: CASRPREGGYEQYF.

V is TRBV9 and J is TRBJ2-7, with D tentatively TRBD2 (6 bases). In germline, CDR1 is SGDLS, CDR2 YYNGEE. This CDR3 comprises 16 residues. V lost 3 bases and J lost 6, with 22 bases in between. The CDR3 DNA sequence: TGTGCCAGCAGCGCCGCTGTCGGACTAATACAGGCCGAGCAGTACTTC. Protein sequence: CASSAAVGLIQAEQYF.

The chain couples TRBV28 to TRBJ2-7; 9 nucleotides match TRBD2. There are 15 residues in the CDR3. Losses at the gene ends were 7 bases for V and 5 bases for J; bases not matched to a gene: 12. Germline CDR1 and CDR2: MDHEN and SYDVKM. The CDR3 coding sequence is TGTGCCAGCACCGATAGCGGGAGCGTTAACGACGAGCAGTACTTC. Its protein is CASTDSGSVNDEQYF.

The genes are TRBV27 and TRBJ2-2, with TRBD1 matching over 9 bases. V lost 3 bases and J lost 6; bases outside the gene matches: 5. Per germline, CDR1 MNHEY and CDR2 SMNVEV (reference sequence). The CDR3 length is 15 residues. As DNA, the CDR3 is TGTGCCAGCAGTTTTACAGGGGGCGACTCCGGGGAGCTGTTTTTT. Residues: CASSFTGGDSGELFF.

The V and J genes are TRBV28 and TRBJ1-2; 7 bases are a match to TRBD1. This CDR3 region has 17 residues. The ends lost 5 bases at V and 1 base at J; junction bases unmatched: 13. The germline gives CDR1 MDHEN, CDR2 SYDVKM. The CDR3 loop is CASSPSSGTALNYGYTF. Written as DNA, the CDR3 is TGTGCCAGCAGTCCAAGCTCCGGGACAGCCCTTAACTATGGCTACACCTTC.

The V and J genes are TRBV5-1 and TRBJ2-1; TRBD1 agrees at 11 bases. The CDR3 extends over 17 amino acids. Germline values: CDR1 SGHRS, CDR2 YFSETQ. The ends lost 2 bases at V and 2 bases at J; junction bases unmatched: 6. The CDR3 region is CASSFLPGQGAYNEQFF. The CDR3 DNA sequence: TGCGCCAGCAGCTTCCTACCGGGACAGGGGGCCTACAATGAGCAGTTCTTC. The variable domain in full, completed from reference TRBV5-1 and TRBJ2-1, reads KAGVTQTPRYLIKTRGQQVTLSCSPISGHRSVSWYQQTPGQGLQFLFEYFSETQRNKGNFPGRFSGRQFSNSRSEMNVSTLELGDSALYLCASSFLPGQGAYNEQFFGPGTRLTVL.

The rearrangement links TRBV5-1 to TRBJ2-5; D is ambiguous. The CDR3 covers 16 residues. The germline CDR1 and CDR2 sequences are SGHRS and YFSETQ. The V and J ends lost 4 bases and 0 bases respectively, with 16 bases between them. For the CDR3, the DNA is TGCGCCAGCAGCACAACCGCGACACCCTACCAAGAGACCCAGTACTTC. Its translation is CASSTTATPYQETQYF. Full variable domain (missing parts from reference TRBV5-1 and TRBJ2-5): KAGVTQTPRYLIKTRGQQVTLSCSPISGHRSVSWYQQTPGQGLQFLFEYFSETQRNKGNFPGRFSGRQFSNSRSEMNVSTLELGDSALYLCASSTTATPYQETQYFGPGTRLLVL.

This clone has only a few counts. CDR3 nucleotides: TGTGCCAGCAGCTTGGCCCTAGCGACCCAAGAGACCCAGTACTTC. This gives the protein CASSLALATQETQYF. This chain links TRBV5-4 with TRBJ2-5; D is possibly TRBD2 (6 bases). The V end lost 0 bases, the J end lost 1 base, and 10 bases lay between the germline ends. The CDR3 runs 15 residues. The germline V gene has CDR1 SGHNT and CDR2 YYREEE (reference sequence).

This chain joins TRBV14 and TRBJ2-3; D is perhaps TRBD1 (5 bases). Trimming left V 3 bases short and J 0 bases short, with 7 bases between. The CDR3 is made up of 14 amino acids. Germline assignment: CDR1 SGHDN and CDR2 FVKESK. The CDR3 DNA sequence: TGTGCCAGCAGCCAGAGACAGAGCACAGATACGCAGTATTTT. It is translated as CASSQRQSTDTQYF.

The gene calls are TRBV6-1 and TRBJ2-3; a weak D match, TRBD1 (6 bases). V was trimmed by 0 bases and J by 2 bases, leaving 6 bases between them. The germline V gene encodes CDR1 MNHNS and CDR2 SASEGT. This CDR3 is built from 14 residues. CDR3 amino acids: CASSEAGHTDTQYF. The CDR3 coding sequence is TGTGCCAGCAGTGAAGCGGGACACACAGATACGCAGTATTTT.

This chain links TRBV4-2 with TRBJ2-7; TRBD2 matches 10 bases. The trim removed 2 bases at V and 0 bases at J, leaving 1 base unmatched. CDR3 length equals 15 residues. CDR1 is LGHNA and CDR2 is YNFKEQ in the germline V gene. This CDR3 reads CASSQTSGVSYEQYF. DNA of the CDR3: TGTGCCAGCAGCCAAACTAGCGGGGTCTCCTACGAGCAGTACTTC.

The chain combines TRBV5-1 with TRBJ2-2, with 8 nucleotides matching TRBD2. The CDR3 is 14 amino acids. Trimming cost V 5 bases and J 7 bases; bases outside gene matches: 7. Germline V lookup: CDR1 SGHRS, CDR2 YFSETQ. CDR3 nucleotide sequence: TGCGCCAGCAGAGAGCGGGAGATAAACGGGGAGCTGTTTTTT. Translation: CASREREINGELFF.

J is TRBJ2-5 and V is TRBV4-2; 7 bases line up with TRBD1. Trimming took 2 bases from V and 3 from J; bases not matched to a gene: 6. CDR3 length: 15 amino acids. Germline V CDR1 and CDR2: LGHNA, YNFKEQ. The CDR3 here is CASSQPGTEEETQYF. The CDR3 nucleotides read TGTGCCAGCAGCCAACCCGGGACAGAAGAAGAGACCCAGTACTTC.

The chain couples TRBV10-1 to TRBJ2-1, with a tentative D call TRBD2 (5 bases). V was pared by 2 bases and J by 0 bases, with 8 bases between. CDR3 length equals 15 residues. CDR1 WNHNN and CDR2 SYGVQD come from the germline V gene (reference sequence). CDR3 nucleotide sequence: TGCGCCAGCAGTGAGGGTGGGAGCTCCTACAATGAGCAGTTCTTC. Translated, it gives CASSEGGSSYNEQFF.

This chain uses TRBV7-2 with TRBJ2-3, with D perhaps TRBD2 (5 bases). V was trimmed by 5 bases and J by 0 bases, leaving 15 bases between them. Germline loops: CDR1 SGHTA, CDR2 FQGNSA. The CDR3 has 16 residues. Here the CDR3 DNA reads TGTGCCAGCAGCGCACCTAGCTGGGGTAGCACAGATACGCAGTATTTT. As protein: CASSAPSWGSTDTQYF.

The chain has TRBV2 and TRBJ2-7; 7 positions match TRBD1. CDR1 is SNHLY, CDR2 FYNNEI, per germline. CDR3 size: 14 residues. After removal of 6 bases from V and 7 bases from J, the junction contained 12 bases not matched to a gene. The chain's CDR3 is CASRGDSAIEEQYF. Written as DNA, the CDR3 is TGTGCCAGCAGGGGGGACAGTGCAATTGAGGAGCAGTACTTC.

The chain carries TRBV7-9 and TRBJ2-3, with 7 bases aligning to TRBD1. This CDR3 has 14 amino acids. The germline gives CDR1 SEHNR, CDR2 FQNEAQ (reference sequence). The V and J ends lost 3 bases and 6 bases, in that order; junction bases with no gene match: 6. This chain's CDR3 is CASSLQGVVDTQYF. DNA for the CDR3: TGTGCCAGCAGCTTGCAGGGGGTAGTGGATACGCAGTATTTT. Full variable domain (rest looked up from reference TRBV7-9 and TRBJ2-3): DTGVSQNPRHKITKRGQNVTFRCDPISEHNRLYWYRQTLGQGPEFLTYFQNEAQLEKSRLLSDRFSAERPKGSFSTLEIQRTEQGDSAMYLCASSLQGVVDTQYFGPGTRLTVL.

The count of this clone is one. The rearrangement joins TRBV28 to TRBJ2-5; tentatively, D is TRBD1 (5 bases). The germline V and J ends were trimmed by 6 bases and 1 base, with 9 bases remaining between them. The CDR3 loop spans 13 amino acids. Germline CDR1 reads MDHEN; CDR2 reads SYDVKM. The CDR3 sequence: CASRSGPQETQYF. In DNA, the CDR3 is TGTGCCAGCAGATCAGGGCCCCAAGAGACCCAGTACTTC.

This clone turned up a few times. V and J are TRBV2 and TRBJ1-2; TRBD1 aligns across 9 bases. The CDR3 is 15 amino acids. With V trimmed by 6 bases and J by 3 bases, 8 bases remained unmatched. Germline V gene lookup returns CDR1 SNHLY and CDR2 FYNNEI. The CDR3: CASSVGTGIDYGYTF. The CDR3 region has the DNA TGTGCCAGCAGCGTCGGGACAGGGATCGACTATGGCTACACCTTC.

The chain recombines TRBV6-5 with TRBJ2-7, with 11 nucleotides matching TRBD1. Germline-derived CDR1 and CDR2 are MNHEY and SVGAGI. This CDR3 comprises 14 residues. With V trimmed by 4 bases and J by 2 bases, 1 base remained unmatched. In DNA form, the CDR3 reads TGTGCCAGCAGTTGGGGACAGGGGGCCTACGAGCAGTACTTC. Translating gives CASSWGQGAYEQYF.

A remark on this clone: The sample holds other DNA sequences that translate to the same CDR3. The J gene is TRBJ2-7, the V gene TRBV5-1, with 9 bases identical to TRBD1. Germline V gene lookup returns CDR1 SGHRS and CDR2 YFSETQ. Trimming at V came to 4 bases and at J to 3 bases, leaving 2 bases not matched to a gene. CDR3 length: 13 amino acids. The CDR3 reads CASSTGQGYEQYF. CDR3 DNA sequence: TGCGCCAGCAGCACGGGACAGGGCTACGAGCAGTACTTC.